The rows below give T cell receptor beta chains drawn from one sample of a study of regulatory T cells in long-lasting Graves disease. TCRdb reanalysed the multiplex PCR reads using MiXCR and keeps one entry per CDR3 protein. This table holds some 320,000 distinct CDR3 sequences, over 15% found once. The sample consisted of peripheral blood mononuclear cells (PBMCs), taken at new diagnosis, from a patient treated with antithyroid drugs. The receptors were sampled from a female donor with Graves disease. Both conserved end residues are part of each CDR3. A D gene is named only where the DNA matches it firmly. Some rows have no size entry. The others give once, few or many, or a class for an expanded clone.

size,J,D,V,DNA,CDR3
.,TRBJ2-5,TRBD1,TRBV2,TGTGCCAGCAGTGGGACAGGGGAGGGGGAGACCCAGTACTTC,CASSGTGEGETQYF
.,TRBJ2-1,TRBD2,TRBV28,TGTGCCAGCAGGACGGACAGCGGGAGTGGCAATGAGCAGTTCTTC,CASRTDSGSGNEQFF
many,TRBJ1-2,.,TRBV5-5,TGTGCCAGCAGCCTTGATGCAGCCACTAACTATGGCTACACCTTC,CASSLDAATNYGYTF
many,TRBJ2-2,.,TRBV12-3/TRBV12-4,TGTGCCAGCAGTTTAGCTTGGGACGTAATACCCGGGGAGCTGTTTTTT,CASSLAWDVIPGELFF
many,TRBJ2-7,.,TRBV20-1,TGCAGTGCTAGAGATTTAGTGGACTACGAGCAGTACTTC,CSARDLVDYEQYF
.,TRBJ2-1,.,TRBV5-4,TGTGCCAGCAGCCCCCAAGGGGTACAAGACCGAACCTACAATGAGCAGTTCTTC,CASSPQGVQDRTYNEQFF
.,TRBJ2-7,TRBD2,TRBV14,TGTGCCAGCAGCCAAGAAGTTAGCGGGGCCCACGAGGATTACGAGCAGTACTTC,CASSQEVSGAHEDYEQYF
.,TRBJ2-7,TRBD2,TRBV5-6,TGTGCCAGCAGCTCTCCGGGACTAGGGGTCTACGAGCAGTACTTC,CASSSPGLGVYEQYF
many,TRBJ2-1,.,TRBV9,TGTGCCAGCAGCGTCACCGGGAGCTCCTACAATGAGCAGTTCTTC,CASSVTGSSYNEQFF
.,TRBJ2-1,TRBD2,TRBV13,TGCGCCAGCAGCCCTGGGGGGGGAGGGCCTCCTGAGCAGTTCTTC,CASSPGGGGPPEQFF